These T cell receptor beta chains were read from a single sample in a study of control samples from healthy donors and cancer patients. Assay used: immunoSEQ multiplex PCR; TCRdb lists only in-frame clones, some missing. There are 150,000 to 200,000 clones in the sample; around 90% occur only once, and roughly 1.5% lies in the top ten. The source material was blood. The receptors shown here come from a woman between 50 and 59 years old in good health. Both conserved end residues are part of each CDR3.

CASSYNEQFF	TRBJ2-1	TRBV28
CASSVPGRNEQFF	TRBJ2-1	TRBV9
CASTDRTVYYGYTF	TRBJ1-2	TRBV5-6
CASSKGGSQVTLHF	TRBJ1-6	TRBV6-2/TRBV6-3
CASSPRGPGEQYF	TRBJ2-7	TRBV7-9
CASSLGPADTQYF	TRBJ2-3	TRBV7-2
CASSLDGGPYNEQFF	TRBJ2-1	TRBV5-6
CASSLTGGTEAFF	TRBJ1-1	TRBV6-4
CASSLGAPYSNQPQHF	TRBJ1-5	TRBV7-6
CATGQGPFRAQHF	TRBJ1-5	TRBV19
CASRPQGGNTIYF	TRBJ1-3	TRBV19
CASSLAVTGFNQPQHF	TRBJ1-5	TRBV7-8
CASSLYSGTGLNYGYTF	TRBJ1-2	TRBV28
CASSYGGQGGEQYF	-	TRBV6-5
CAWRTSGSTGELFF	TRBJ2-2	TRBV30
CASSQVGNTEAFF	TRBJ1-1	TRBV16
CASSHRTGATNEKLFF	TRBJ1-4	TRBV4-2
CASSPRAASSYNSPLHF	TRBJ1-6	TRBV9
CASSQQTSYEQYF	TRBJ2-7	TRBV7-2
CASSSLTSGSLSYNEQFF	TRBJ2-1	TRBV28
CASSRGFSNEQYF	TRBJ2-7	TRBV5-6
CASSVDPGTDYEQYF	TRBJ2-7	TRBV9
CASSKRFLANYGYTF	TRBJ1-2	TRBV19
CATSDPSTTGHLTGELFF	TRBJ2-2	TRBV24-1
CASSLSKGTVSPQETQYF	TRBJ2-5	TRBV27
CASSIKASRAYSNYGYTF	TRBJ1-2	TRBV19
CASSVEAGGPLGANVLTF	TRBJ2-6	TRBV9
CASSLIAYEQYF	TRBJ2-7	TRBV7-2
CASSGNTGVSGNTIYF	TRBJ1-3	TRBV9
CASSRRGGETQYF	TRBJ2-5	TRBV11-3
CASSSGQGYEQYF	TRBJ2-7	TRBV18
CSAPGTGKNTEAFF	TRBJ1-1	TRBV29-1